Presented here are 11 T cell receptor beta chains from one specimen sequenced in a study of shared clonotypes between healthy human individuals. Produced via immunoSEQ multiplex PCR; TCRdb's table is partial and in-frame only. The profile covers 2 million to 2.5 million clones, with about 94% appearing a single time and approximately 0.13% taken by the ten largest. The specimen was naive CD4+ T cells sorted from blood. Stated subset: CD45RA+ positively selected. The receptors derive from a man between 18 and 35 years old in good health.

This chain joins TRBV28 and TRBJ1-1, with a possible D match to TRBD1 (6 bases). The CDR3 runs to 13 residues. The V gene's germline CDR1 is MDHEN and CDR2 SYDVKM. The ends were cut back, 6 bases at V and 8 bases at J, with 16 bases in the middle. The CDR3 is CASSFHGGPEAFF. CDR3 DNA: TGTGCCAGCAGCTTTCATGGGGGGCCAGAAGCTTTCTTT. Full variable domain (outside the CDR3, taken from reference TRBV28 and TRBJ1-1): DVKVTQSSRYLVKRTGEKVFLECVQDMDHENMFWYRQDPGLGLRLIYFSYDVKMKEKGDIPEGYSVSREKKERFSLILESASTNQTSMYLCASSFHGGPEAFFGQGTRLTVV.

The chain has TRBV19 and TRBJ1-6; TRBD1 matches 7 bases. V dropped 4 bases and J dropped 4; count of bases not matched to a gene: 1. The length of the CDR3 is 14 residues. Per the germline V gene, CDR1 is LNHDA and CDR2 is SQIVND (reference sequence). Written as DNA, the CDR3 is TGTGCCAGTAGTAAGGACAGGTATAATTCACCCCTCCACTTT. Residues: CASSKDRYNSPLHF. The variable domain in full, completed from reference TRBV19 and TRBJ1-6, reads DGGITQSPKYLFRKEGQNVTLSCEQNLNHDAMYWYRQDPGQGLRLIYYSQIVNDFQKGDIAEGYSVSREKKESFPLTVTSAQKNPTAFYLCASSKDRYNSPLHFGNGTRLTVT.

This chain uses TRBV6-1 with TRBJ1-5; a possible D gene is TRBD1 (5 bases). The germline V gene encodes CDR1 MNHNS and CDR2 SASEGT. The CDR3 spans 14 residues. V dropped 2 bases and J dropped 5 bases, with 10 bases sitting between them. CDR3 DNA: TGTGCCAGCAGTGAAATTGACAGCTATCAGCCCCAGCATTTT. Its translation: CASSEIDSYQPQHF.

The rearrangement links TRBV5-1 to TRBJ2-5, with 7 bases lining up with TRBD1. This CDR3 has 13 amino acids. V lost 6 bases and J lost 4; bases outside the gene matches: 6. CDR1 and CDR2 (germline): SGHRS, YFSETQ. CDR3 sequence: CASKRTGVETQYF. DNA for the CDR3: TGCGCCAGCAAAAGGACAGGAGTAGAGACCCAGTACTTC. Full variable domain (missing parts from reference TRBV5-1 and TRBJ2-5): KAGVTQTPRYLIKTRGQQVTLSCSPISGHRSVSWYQQTPGQGLQFLFEYFSETQRNKGNFPGRFSGRQFSNSRSEMNVSTLELGDSALYLCASKRTGVETQYFGPGTRLLVL.

The rearrangement joins TRBV30 to TRBJ1-1; D gene uncertain. The germline CDR1 and CDR2 sequences are GTSNPN and SVGIG (reference sequence). The CDR3 is 11 amino acids. The ends were cut back, 0 bases at V and 6 bases at J, with 5 bases in the middle. CDR3 residues: CAWSVNSEAFF. CDR3 sequence (DNA): TGTGCCTGGAGTGTAAACTCTGAAGCTTTCTTT.

The chain employs TRBV30 and TRBJ2-4; TRBD2 matches at 11 bases. CDR1 is GTSNPN, CDR2 SVGIG, per germline (reference sequence). Trimming at V came to 2 bases and at J to 2 bases, leaving 17 bases not matched to a gene. The CDR3 is made up of 20 amino acids. The CDR3 loop is CAWSRPLVSGGAWTKNIQYF. In DNA, the CDR3 is TGTGCCTGGAGTCGCCCCTTAGTTAGCGGGGGGGCATGGACCAAAAACATTCAGTACTTC.

The chain joins TRBV6-1 to TRBJ2-7; D could derive from TRBD1 or TRBD2 (5 bases each). The CDR3 runs to 14 residues. Trimming shortened V by 0 bases and J by 2 bases, and 8 bases separated the two germline ends. CDR1 MNHNS and CDR2 SASEGT come from the germline V gene. CDR3 sequence reads: CASSEALGAYEQYF. In DNA, the CDR3 is TGTGCCAGCAGTGAAGCTCTGGGGGCCTACGAGCAGTACTTC.

J is TRBJ2-7 and V is TRBV6-5; tentative D call: TRBD1 (6 bases). This CDR3 has 14 residues. V was shortened by 3 bases and J by 3 bases, with 12 bases between the two germline ends. CDR1 is MNHEY, CDR2 SVGAGI, per germline. The CDR3: CASSYKRQDYEQYF. The CDR3 nucleotides read TGTGCCAGCAGTTATAAGAGACAGGACTACGAGCAGTACTTC.

The chain uses TRBV2 and TRBJ1-6, with D possibly TRBD1 on 5 matching bases. The CDR3 sequence is 15 residues long. The V end was cut by 6 bases, the J end by 7 bases, with 16 bases between. CDR1 and CDR2 from the germline V gene are SNHLY and FYNNEI. The CDR3 protein is CASRGDFKRNSPLHF. CDR3 coding DNA: TGTGCCAGCAGAGGGGACTTTAAACGGAATTCACCCCTCCACTTT. The full variable domain, completed using reference TRBV2 and TRBJ1-6, is EPEVTQTPSHQVTQMGQEVILRCVPISNHLYFYWYRQILGQKVEFLVSFYNNEISEKSEIFDDQFSVERPDGSNFTLKIRSTKLEDSAMYFCASRGDFKRNSPLHFGNGTRLTVT.

The chain is built from TRBV6-8 and TRBJ1-5; the match to TRBD1 covers 8 bases. V was pared by 6 bases and J by 3 bases, with 10 bases of the junction left unmatched. CDR3 size: 16 residues. Germline V gene sequence: CDR1 MNHGY, CDR2 SAAAGT. CDR3 in amino acids: CASSSRQGTHNQPQHF. The CDR3 nucleotides read TGTGCCAGCAGCTCCCGACAGGGGACGCACAATCAGCCCCAGCATTTT.

The chain joins TRBV7-9 to TRBJ1-1; 9 bases match TRBD1. The CDR3 loop spans 16 amino acids. J lost 0 bases, V lost 10 bases, and 12 bases had no gene match. The germline V gene encodes CDR1 SEHNR and CDR2 FQNEAQ (reference sequence). CDR3 in amino acids: CATDKNRGRMNTEAFF. The CDR3 DNA reads TGTGCCACTGACAAAAACAGGGGGCGCATGAACACTGAAGCTTTCTTT.